One sample yielded the 30 T cell receptor beta chains listed below, sequenced in a study of T cell repertoires in cytomegalovirus infection. TCRdb passed the reads through MiXCR, listing each CDR3 protein once. The data hold approximately 170,000 distinct CDR3 sequences, with 17% observed a single time. Material for sequencing was CD8+ T cells from PBMCs. The receptors here all came from a human donor in good health (CMV status not recorded). Some clones in this sample may be carry-over from other donors' samples.

CDR3 protein: CASSLDRVLAEQYF. DNA of the CDR3: TGTGCCAGCAGCTTAGACCGCGTGCTGGCCGAGCAGTACTTC. This rearrangement joins TRBV7-9 to TRBJ2-7; D gene ambiguous. CDR1 is SEHNR and CDR2 is FQNEAQ in the germline V gene (reference sequence). V gave up 1 base and J gave up 6 bases, with 13 bases separating them. The CDR3 loop spans 14 amino acids.

There are a few counts of this clonotype. This rearrangement joins TRBV7-8 to TRBJ2-1, with D possibly called TRBD1 or TRBD2 (5 bases each). The CDR3 is 16 amino acids. V lost 1 base and J lost 2, with 12 bases in between. The germline V gene has CDR1 SGHVS and CDR2 FQNEAQ. The CDR3, as DNA: TGTGCCAGCAGCTTAGGCGCTGGGGGAACCTACAATGAGCAGTTCTTC. It translates to CASSLGAGGTYNEQFF.

The rearrangement uses TRBV6-2 or TRBV6-3 and TRBJ1-1; D ambiguous. The CDR3 totals 12 residues. V lost 0 bases and J 5 bases, leaving 4 bases between the germline ends. CDR1 is MNHEY and CDR2 is SVGEGT in the germline V gene. The CDR3 spells CASSYSWTEAFF. The CDR3 DNA reads as TGTGCCAGCAGTTACTCGTGGACTGAAGCTTTCTTT.

This clonotype was seen a few times. The chain recombines TRBV7-2 with TRBJ2-1; D is uncertain. The germline V gene has CDR1 SGHTA and CDR2 FQGNSA. The CDR3 has 18 residues. Trimming took 3 bases from V and 5 from J, leaving 23 bases between them. CDR3 DNA: TGTGCCAGCAGCTTGACTTTTGGTCGTAAAGTACTTCACAATGAGCAGTTCTTC. This sequence encodes CASSLTFGRKVLHNEQFF.

The chain uses TRBV20-1 and TRBJ1-4, with 7 bases that match TRBD1. V was clipped by 0 bases and J by 8 bases; unmatched bases: 6. This CDR3 is built from 14 residues. Germline assignment: CDR1 DFQATT and CDR2 SNEGSKA (reference sequence). Here the CDR3 reads CSARDRGTEEKLFF. CDR3 in DNA: TGCAGTGCTAGAGATCGAGGGACAGAGGAAAAACTGTTTTTT.

This chain uses TRBV19 with TRBJ2-1; 13 positions match TRBD2. CDR3 length equals 17 residues. Trimming cost V 5 bases and J 7 bases; bases outside gene matches: 11. CDR1 is LNHDA and CDR2 is SQIVND in the germline V gene (reference sequence). The CDR3 DNA reads TGTGCCAGTAGTCCGAGGACTAGCGGGAGCATTGGTAATGAGCAGTTCTTC. As protein: CASSPRTSGSIGNEQFF.

This chain connects TRBV29-1 to TRBJ1-1, with D possibly being TRBD1 (6 bases). The ends were cut back, 8 bases at V and 1 base at J, with 14 bases in the middle. Germline CDR1 and CDR2: SQVTM and ANQGSEA. This CDR3 is built from 13 residues. CDR3 DNA sequence: TGCAGCCTTACAGGGAGGGAGAACACTGAAGCTTTCTTT. This codes for CSLTGRENTEAFF. The variable domain in full, completed from reference TRBV29-1 and TRBJ1-1, reads SAVISQKPSRDICQRGTSLTIQCQVDSQVTMMFWYRQQPGQSLTLIATANQGSEATYESGFVIDKFPISRPNLTFSTLTVSNMSPEDSSIYLCSLTGRENTEAFFGQGTRLTVV.

This sequence joins TRBV6-2 or TRBV6-3 and TRBJ2-1, with D hard to call. Trimming left V 0 bases short and J 3 bases short, with 12 bases between. This CDR3 has 16 residues. In germline, CDR1 is MNHEY, CDR2 SVGEGT. CDR3 sequence (DNA): TGTGCCAGCAGTTACTCGGTCTCACGGATCTACAATGAGCAGTTCTTC. This encodes CASSYSVSRIYNEQFF.

This clonotype turned up a few times. The V call is TRBV9, the J call TRBJ1-4; TRBD1 might be the D (6 bases). The CDR3 consists of 15 residues. Per germline, CDR1 SGDLS and CDR2 YYNGEE. With 4 bases removed from V and 7 bases from J, the gap between germline ends came to 17 bases. The CDR3 sequence: CASSIGGAHSEKLFF. The CDR3 DNA reads TGTGCCAGCAGCATTGGGGGGGCTCACAGTGAAAAACTGTTTTTT.

This chain joins TRBV20-1 and TRBJ2-7; unclear D gene. The CDR3 consists of 13 residues. Germline assignment: CDR1 DFQATT and CDR2 SNEGSKA (reference sequence). Trimming took off 6 bases at V and 1 base at J, with 13 bases between the two ends. Here the CDR3 reads CSAFEKQSYEQYF. The CDR3, as DNA: TGCAGTGCATTTGAAAAACAGTCCTACGAGCAGTACTTC.

The sample holds a few counts of this clonotype. CDR3 sequence (DNA): TGTGCCAGCAGTCTTATAGCGGGAGCCCACACAGATACGCAGTATTTT. Translating it yields CASSLIAGAHTDTQYF. The rearrangement uses TRBV28 and TRBJ2-3, with TRBD2 matching over 9 bases. CDR1 is MDHEN and CDR2 is SYDVKM in the germline V gene. The CDR3 consists of 16 residues. V gave up 5 bases and J gave up 2 bases; unmatched junction bases: 8.

The chain recombines TRBV25-1 with TRBJ1-3; no firm D call. The CDR3 runs 14 residues. Between the trimmed V and J ends, which lost 6 bases and 8 bases, there was a span of 17 bases. Germline V gene data show CDR1 as MGHDK and CDR2 as SYGVNS. For the CDR3, the DNA is TGTGCCAGCAGAAGTATGGACGGTCGGGACACCATATATTTT. It is translated as CASRSMDGRDTIYF.

This clonotype was seen only a few times. The rearrangement uses TRBV7-9 and TRBJ1-1; 7 bases match TRBD1. The CDR3 covers 14 residues. Germline CDR1 is SEHNR and CDR2 is FQNEAQ (reference sequence). The V and J ends lost 3 bases and 4 bases, in that order; junction bases with no gene match: 5. CDR3 protein: CASSFQGDGTEAFF. The CDR3 DNA sequence: TGTGCCAGCAGCTTCCAGGGGGATGGCACTGAAGCTTTCTTT.

This clonotype was observed a handful of times. V gene TRBV12-3 or TRBV12-4 combines with J gene TRBJ2-1; TRBD1 or TRBD2 may be the D gene (5 bases each). This CDR3 region has 12 residues. Trimming took 6 bases from V and 4 from J, leaving 7 bases between them. The DNA of the CDR3 is TGTGCCAGCAGCTGGGGGTACAATGAGCAGTTCTTC. Translating gives CASSWGYNEQFF.

This clonotype was detected a few times. The rearrangement uses TRBV27 and TRBJ2-2; D is unclear. This CDR3 contains 13 residues. From germline, CDR1 is MNHEY and CDR2 SMNVEV (reference sequence). The V end lost 5 bases, the J end lost 2 bases, and 6 bases lay between the germline ends. For the CDR3, the DNA is TGTGCCAGCAGTCCCATCAACACCGGGGAGCTGTTTTTT. This translates into CASSPINTGELFF.

This rearrangement joins TRBV4-3 to TRBJ1-2; TRBD1 matches at 7 bases. The CDR3 length is 17 residues. Per the germline V gene, CDR1 is LGHNA and CDR2 is YSLEER. Trimming took 1 base from V and 0 from J; bases not matched to a gene: 8. CDR3 protein: CASSQVDSGTANYGYTF. The CDR3, as DNA: TGCGCCAGCAGCCAAGTAGACTCCGGGACAGCTAACTATGGCTACACCTTC.

This rearrangement joins TRBV6-2 or TRBV6-3 to TRBJ1-1; the D gene is possibly TRBD1 (5 bases). V was clipped by 5 bases and J by 3 bases, with 16 bases between them. The CDR3 consists of 15 residues. The germline V gene encodes CDR1 MNHEY and CDR2 SVGEGT. DNA for the CDR3: TGTGCCAGCAGTACCCCGAAGGGGACGGACACTGAAGCTTTCTTT. Translated: CASSTPKGTDTEAFF.

The V gene is TRBV12-3 or TRBV12-4, the J gene TRBJ1-2; possible D gene TRBD1, 5 bases. This CDR3 is 14 amino acids long. V gave up 7 bases and J gave up 4 bases, with 16 bases separating them. CDR3 residues: CASTARQGFYGYTF. CDR3 sequence (DNA): TGTGCCAGCACCGCGCGTCAGGGATTCTATGGCTACACCTTC.

V gene TRBV20-1 combines with J gene TRBJ1-3; the D is unclear. Germline assignment: CDR1 DFQATT and CDR2 SNEGSKA (reference sequence). The CDR3 consists of 13 residues. Trimming left V 5 bases short and J 0 bases short, with 8 bases between. CDR3 sequence (DNA): TGCAGTGCTCCGGACTTCTCTGGAAACACCATATATTTT. This gives the protein CSAPDFSGNTIYF.

V usage is TRBV7-9 and J usage is TRBJ2-1; no reliable D call. The V gene lost 5 bases and the J gene lost 8 bases, with 13 bases spanning the gap. The CDR3 has 13 amino acids. Germline CDR1 is SEHNR and CDR2 is FQNEAQ (reference sequence). The CDR3 nucleotides are TGTGCCAGCAGCCCCGGGCAGTCGGATGAGCAGTTCTTC. Its translation is CASSPGQSDEQFF.

This clonotype was counted many times. The chain uses TRBV18 and TRBJ2-5; TRBD2 matches 15 bases. Losses at the gene ends were 6 bases for V and 0 bases for J; bases not matched to a gene: 8. This CDR3 contains 18 residues. The germline V gene has CDR1 KGHSH and CDR2 LQKENI. The CDR3 is CASSQRGLAGGHQETQYF. The CDR3 nucleotides are TGTGCCAGCTCCCAGAGGGGACTAGCGGGGGGTCACCAAGAGACCCAGTACTTC.

This clonotype was counted between two and nine times. V usage is TRBV12-3 or TRBV12-4 and J usage is TRBJ2-5; 10 bases fit TRBD2. After removal of 7 bases from V and 5 bases from J, the junction contained 4 bases not matched to a gene. There are 13 residues in the CDR3. Here the CDR3 reads CASTLAGVETQYF. The CDR3 DNA sequence: TGTGCCAGCACCCTAGCGGGAGTGGAGACCCAGTACTTC.

V and J are TRBV7-9 and TRBJ1-2; D possibly corresponds to TRBD1 (5 bases). V shed 5 bases and J shed 10 bases, with 17 bases lying between them. Per germline, CDR1 SEHNR and CDR2 FQNEAQ (reference sequence). This CDR3 comprises 13 residues. The CDR3 reads CASSPPGGADYTF. For the CDR3, the DNA is TGTGCCAGCAGCCCACCCGGAGGGGCCGACTACACCTTC.

There are a few counts of this clonotype. The chain links TRBV7-2 to TRBJ1-2; D is ambiguous. The germline CDR1 and CDR2 sequences are SGHTA and FQGNSA. The CDR3 is 13 residues long. V shed 4 bases and J shed 2 bases, with 8 bases lying between them. CDR3 nucleotides: TGTGCCAGCAGCTCCTCAAGGAACTATGGCTACACCTTC. Translating it yields CASSSSRNYGYTF.

The CDR3 loop is CASSLYGGITDTQYF. The CDR3 bases are TGTGCCAGCAGCTTATACGGGGGAATAACAGATACGCAGTATTTT. The chain combines TRBV13 with TRBJ2-3; D possibly corresponds to TRBD2 (6 bases). CDR1 PRHDT and CDR2 FYEKMQ come from the germline V gene (reference sequence). The length of the CDR3 is 15 residues. Trimming removed 2 bases at V and 3 bases at J, with 12 bases between.

This chain joins TRBV28 and TRBJ2-1; tentative D call: TRBD2 (6 bases). Trimming shortened V by 7 bases and J by 5 bases, and 18 bases separated the two germline ends. The length of the CDR3 is 15 residues. The V gene's germline CDR1 is MDHEN and CDR2 SYDVKM. The DNA of the CDR3 is TGTGCCAGCATCTCGCGGGGCTGGGGGAACAATGAGCAGTTCTTC. Amino acid sequence: CASISRGWGNNEQFF. The full variable domain, completed using reference TRBV28 and TRBJ2-1, is DVKVTQSSRYLVKRTGEKVFLECVQDMDHENMFWYRQDPGLGLRLIYFSYDVKMKEKGDIPEGYSVSREKKERFSLILESASTNQTSMYLCASISRGWGNNEQFFGPGTRLTVL.

The chain combines TRBV5-1 with TRBJ2-1, with D possibly called TRBD1 or TRBD2 (5 bases each). Trimming took 0 bases from V and 1 from J, leaving 14 bases between them. The CDR3 extends over 17 amino acids. Germline V gene lookup returns CDR1 SGHRS and CDR2 YFSETQ. The CDR3 DNA is TGCGCCAGCAGCTTGGGAGGCGTGGGGGTTTCCTACAATGAGCAGTTCTTC. Translating gives CASSLGGVGVSYNEQFF. The full variable domain, with the rest looked up from reference TRBV5-1 and TRBJ2-1, is KAGVTQTPRYLIKTRGQQVTLSCSPISGHRSVSWYQQTPGQGLQFLFEYFSETQRNKGNFPGRFSGRQFSNSRSEMNVSTLELGDSALYLCASSLGGVGVSYNEQFFGPGTRLTVL.

There are a few counts of this clonotype. The V call is TRBV6-2 or TRBV6-3, the J call TRBJ2-5, with D unclear. CDR3 size: 14 residues. Germline V gives CDR1 MNHEY, CDR2 SVGEGT. V dropped 7 bases and J dropped 5 bases, with 17 bases sitting between them. CDR3 nucleotide sequence: TGTGCCAGCACCGAAGACGCGAATCGGGAGACCCAGTACTTC. Translated, it gives CASTEDANRETQYF.

The gene calls are TRBV6-2 or TRBV6-3 and TRBJ1-1; no reliable D call. CDR1 MNHEY and CDR2 SVGEGT come from the germline V gene. The V end was cut by 1 base, the J end by 6 bases, with 12 bases between. CDR3 length equals 14 residues. CDR3 sequence reads: CASSYFSGSAEAFF. The DNA of the CDR3 is TGTGCCAGCAGTTACTTCAGTGGTTCCGCTGAAGCTTTCTTT.

There are a few counts of this clonotype. The gene calls are TRBV10-3 and TRBJ2-1; no clear D gene. V lost 0 bases and J 9 bases, leaving 15 bases between the germline ends. The CDR3 length is 15 residues. The germline V gene encodes CDR1 ENHRY and CDR2 SYGVKD. The CDR3 is CAISESINRAVEQFF. The CDR3 nucleotides are TGTGCCATCAGTGAGTCGATTAACCGGGCCGTTGAGCAGTTCTTC.